This TCR beta chain was captured by sequencing in a study of T cell clones after liver transplantation. On the study more broadly: Subjects received no induction therapy and standard immunosuppression until randomization at 12-24 months post-transplant.

There are 16 residues in the CDR3. Trimming took 7 bases from V and 1 from J, leaving 19 bases between them. The germline CDR1 and CDR2 sequences are LNHDA and SQIVND (reference sequence). Profiling relied on immunoSEQ multiplex PCR, and the TCRdb table lists in-frame clones only, not all of them. The table lists 95,000 to 110,000 clones, 80% to 85% of them singletons. The chain is built from TRBV19 and TRBJ1-1, with a tentative D call TRBD1 (5 bases). The TCR originated in a human donor who received a liver transplant. The specimen was CD4+ T cells from blood, collected before liver transplant. CDR3 amino acids: CASTPSVGAKNTEAFF. CDR3 nucleotides: TGTGCCAGTACCCCCTCGGTTGGGGCGAAGAACACTGAAGCTTTCTTT.